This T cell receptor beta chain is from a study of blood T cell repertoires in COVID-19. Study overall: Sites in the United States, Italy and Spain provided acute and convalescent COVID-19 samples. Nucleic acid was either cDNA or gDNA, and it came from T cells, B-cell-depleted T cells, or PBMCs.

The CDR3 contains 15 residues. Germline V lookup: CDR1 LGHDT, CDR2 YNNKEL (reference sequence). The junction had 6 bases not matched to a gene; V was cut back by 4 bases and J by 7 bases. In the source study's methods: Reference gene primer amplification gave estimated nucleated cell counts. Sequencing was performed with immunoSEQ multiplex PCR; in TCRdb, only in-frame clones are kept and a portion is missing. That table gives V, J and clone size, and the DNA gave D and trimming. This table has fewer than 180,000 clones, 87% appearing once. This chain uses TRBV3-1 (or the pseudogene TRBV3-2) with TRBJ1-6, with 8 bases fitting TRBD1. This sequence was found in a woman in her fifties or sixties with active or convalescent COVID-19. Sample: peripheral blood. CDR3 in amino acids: CASSPGQASNSPLHF. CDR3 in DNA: TGTGCCAGCAGCCCGGGACAGGCGTCAAATTCACCCCTCCACTTT.